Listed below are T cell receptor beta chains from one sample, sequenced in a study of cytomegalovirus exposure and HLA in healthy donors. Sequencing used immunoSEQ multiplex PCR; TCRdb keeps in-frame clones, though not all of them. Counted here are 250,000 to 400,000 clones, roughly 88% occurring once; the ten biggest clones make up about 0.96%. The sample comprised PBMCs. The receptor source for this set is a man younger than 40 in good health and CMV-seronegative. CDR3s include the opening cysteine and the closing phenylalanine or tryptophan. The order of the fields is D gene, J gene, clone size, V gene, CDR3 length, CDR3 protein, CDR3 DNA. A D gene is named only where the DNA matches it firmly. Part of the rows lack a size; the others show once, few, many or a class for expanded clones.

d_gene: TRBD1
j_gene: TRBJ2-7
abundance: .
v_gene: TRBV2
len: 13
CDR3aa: CASNPGQGHEQYF
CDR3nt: TGTGCCAGCAATCCGGGACAGGGACACGAGCAGTACTTC

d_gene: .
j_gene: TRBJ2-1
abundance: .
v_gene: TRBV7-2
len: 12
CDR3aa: CASSPTYNEQFF
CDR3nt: TGTGCCAGCAGCCCCACCTACAATGAGCAGTTCTTC

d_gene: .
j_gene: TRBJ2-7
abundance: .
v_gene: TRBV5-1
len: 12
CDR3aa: CASSGTVYEQYF
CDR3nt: TGCGCCAGCAGCGGGACTGTCTACGAGCAGTACTTC

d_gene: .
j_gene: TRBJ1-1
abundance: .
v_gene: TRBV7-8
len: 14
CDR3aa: CASSLEGGNTEAFF
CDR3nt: TGTGCCAGCAGCTTAGAAGGAGGGAACACTGAAGCTTTCTTT

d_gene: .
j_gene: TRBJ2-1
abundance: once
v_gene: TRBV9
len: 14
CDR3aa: CASSATQGYNEQFF
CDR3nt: TGTGCCAGCAGCGCGACACAGGGCTACAATGAGCAGTTCTTC

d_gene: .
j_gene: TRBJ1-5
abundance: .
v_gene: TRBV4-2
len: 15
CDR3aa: CASSQEDSSNQPQHF
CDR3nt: TGTGCCAGCAGCCAAGAGGACAGTAGCAATCAGCCCCAGCATTTT

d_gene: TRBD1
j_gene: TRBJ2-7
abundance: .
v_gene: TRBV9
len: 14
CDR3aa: CASSWTGETYEQYF
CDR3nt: TGTGCCAGCAGCTGGACAGGAGAGACCTACGAGCAGTACTTC

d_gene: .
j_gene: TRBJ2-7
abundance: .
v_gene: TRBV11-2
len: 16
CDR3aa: CASSPNGRTVSYEQYF
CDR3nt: TGTGCCAGCAGCCCAAATGGGCGGACAGTCTCCTACGAGCAGTACTTC

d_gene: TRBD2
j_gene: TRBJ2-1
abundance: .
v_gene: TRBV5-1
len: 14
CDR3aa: CASSLVAGHNEQFF
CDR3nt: TGCGCCAGCAGCTTGGTAGCGGGCCACAATGAGCAGTTCTTC

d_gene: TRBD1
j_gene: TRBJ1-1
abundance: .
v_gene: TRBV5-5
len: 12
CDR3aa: CASSGQGLEAFF
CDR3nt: TGTGCCAGCAGTGGACAGGGACTGGAAGCTTTCTTT

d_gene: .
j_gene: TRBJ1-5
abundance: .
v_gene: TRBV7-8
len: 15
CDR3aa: CASSLVEGSNQPQHF
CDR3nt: TGTGCCAGCAGCTTAGTCGAGGGTAGCAATCAGCCCCAGCATTTT

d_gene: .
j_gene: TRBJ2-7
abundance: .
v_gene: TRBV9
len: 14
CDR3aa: CASSVGGVSYEQYF
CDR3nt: TGTGCCAGCAGCGTAGGGGGGGTTTCCTACGAGCAGTACTTC

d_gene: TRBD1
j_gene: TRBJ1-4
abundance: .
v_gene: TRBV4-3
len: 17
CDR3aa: CASSQAQTGTGNEKLFF
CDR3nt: TGCGCCAGCAGCCAAGCCCAGACCGGGACAGGGAACGAAAAACTGTTTTTT

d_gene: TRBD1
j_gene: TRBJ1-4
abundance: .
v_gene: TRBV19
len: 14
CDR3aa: CATHTGGAGEKLFF
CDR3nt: TGTGCCACCCATACAGGGGGCGCAGGGGAAAAACTGTTTTTT

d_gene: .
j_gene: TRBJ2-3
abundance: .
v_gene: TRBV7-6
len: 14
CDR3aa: CASSLVQGPDTQYF
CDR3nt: TGTGCCAGCAGCTTAGTTCAGGGGCCAGATACGCAGTATTTT

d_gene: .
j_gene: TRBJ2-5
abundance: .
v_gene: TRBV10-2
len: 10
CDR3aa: CATKRETQYF
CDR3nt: TGCGCCACCAAGAGGGAGACCCAGTACTTC

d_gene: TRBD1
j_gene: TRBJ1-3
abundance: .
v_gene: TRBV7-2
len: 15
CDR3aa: CASSLTGVGGNTIYF
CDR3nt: TGTGCCAGCAGCTTAACAGGGGTGGGTGGAAACACCATATATTTT

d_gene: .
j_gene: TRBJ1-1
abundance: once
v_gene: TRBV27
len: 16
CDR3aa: CASSQENRARGTEAFF
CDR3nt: TGTGCCAGCAGCCAGGAGAACAGGGCTCGCGGGACTGAAGCTTTCTTT

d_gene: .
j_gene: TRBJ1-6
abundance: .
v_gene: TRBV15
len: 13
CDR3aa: CATSRSRGSPLHF
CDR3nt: TGTGCCACCAGCAGATCCAGGGGCTCACCCCTCCACTTT

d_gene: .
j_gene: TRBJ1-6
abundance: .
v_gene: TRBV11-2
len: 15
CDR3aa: CASSFRGTYNSPLHF
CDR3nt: TGTGCCAGCAGCTTCAGGGGAACCTATAATTCACCCCTCCACTTT

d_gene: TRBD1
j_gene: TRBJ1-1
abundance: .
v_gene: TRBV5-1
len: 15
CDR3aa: CASSLAQEGAQGAFF
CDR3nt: TGCGCCAGCAGCTTGGCCCAAGAGGGGGCACAGGGAGCTTTCTTT

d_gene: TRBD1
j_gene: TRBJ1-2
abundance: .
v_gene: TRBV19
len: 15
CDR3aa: CASSTRQGVDYGYTF
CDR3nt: TGTGCCAGTAGTACCCGACAGGGAGTAGACTATGGCTACACCTTC

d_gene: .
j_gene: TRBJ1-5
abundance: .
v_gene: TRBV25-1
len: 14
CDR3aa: CASSKGASNQPQHF
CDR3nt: TGTGCCAGCAGTAAAGGGGCCAGCAATCAGCCCCAGCATTTT

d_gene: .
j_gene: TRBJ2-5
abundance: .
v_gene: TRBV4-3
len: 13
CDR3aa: CASSQAFLQAQYF
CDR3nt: TGCGCCAGCAGCCAAGCTTTCTTGCAGGCCCAGTACTTC

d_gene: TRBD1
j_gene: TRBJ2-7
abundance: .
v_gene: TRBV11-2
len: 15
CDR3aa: CASSPLDRDSAEQYF
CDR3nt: TGTGCCAGCAGCCCCCTGGACAGGGATTCAGCCGAGCAGTACTTC

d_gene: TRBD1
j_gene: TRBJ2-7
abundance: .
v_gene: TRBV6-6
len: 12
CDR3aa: CASRTGQGEYYF
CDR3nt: TGTGCCAGCAGAACCGGACAGGGGGAATATTACTTC

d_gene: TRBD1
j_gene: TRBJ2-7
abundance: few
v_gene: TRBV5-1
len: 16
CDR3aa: CASSLGGQGIWYEQYF
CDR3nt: TGCGCCAGCAGCTTGGGAGGACAGGGGATATGGTACGAGCAGTACTTC

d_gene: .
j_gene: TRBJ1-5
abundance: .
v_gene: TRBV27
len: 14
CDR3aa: CASSLLRGGQPQHF
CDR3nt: TGTGCCAGCAGTTTGTTAAGGGGTGGGCAGCCCCAGCATTTT

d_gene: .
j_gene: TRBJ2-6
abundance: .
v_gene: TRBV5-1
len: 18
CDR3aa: CASSLGVIEESGANVLTF
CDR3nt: TGCGCCAGCAGCTTAGGCGTGATTGAGGAGAGCGGGGCCAACGTCCTGACTTTC

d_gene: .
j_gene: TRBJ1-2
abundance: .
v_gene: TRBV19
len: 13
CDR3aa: CASSIQGVYGYTF
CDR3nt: TGTGCCAGTAGTATACAAGGGGTCTATGGCTACACCTTC

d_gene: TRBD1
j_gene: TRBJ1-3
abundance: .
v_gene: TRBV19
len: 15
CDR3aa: CASSPDRGGGNTIYF
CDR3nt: TGTGCCAGTAGTCCTGACAGGGGAGGAGGAAACACCATATATTTT

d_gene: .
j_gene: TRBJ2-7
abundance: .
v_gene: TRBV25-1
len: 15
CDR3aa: CASSSRRGNFYEQYF
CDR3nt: TGTGCCAGCAGTTCACGCAGGGGCAACTTCTACGAGCAGTACTTC

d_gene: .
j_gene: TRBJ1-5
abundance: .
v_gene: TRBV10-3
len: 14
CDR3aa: CAISEERGNQPQHF
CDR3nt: TGTGCCATCAGTGAGGAACGGGGCAATCAGCCCCAGCATTTT

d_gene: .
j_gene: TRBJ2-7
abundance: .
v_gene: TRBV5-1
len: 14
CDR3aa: CASSEQGGLYEQYF
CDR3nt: TGCGCCAGCAGCGAACAGGGCGGTCTCTACGAGCAGTACTTC

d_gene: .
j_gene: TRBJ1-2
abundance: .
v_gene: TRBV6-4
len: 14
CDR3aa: CATSPAGVPYGYTF
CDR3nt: TGTGCCACCTCTCCCGCAGGGGTGCCCTATGGCTACACCTTC

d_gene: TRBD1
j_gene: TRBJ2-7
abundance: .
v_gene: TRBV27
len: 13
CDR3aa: CASSTGTGREQYF
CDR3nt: TGTGCCAGCAGTACCGGGACAGGGCGCGAGCAGTACTTC

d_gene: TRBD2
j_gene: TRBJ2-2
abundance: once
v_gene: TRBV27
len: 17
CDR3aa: CASSLSRGGGNTGELFF
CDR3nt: TGTGCCAGCAGTTTATCACGCGGGGGGGGTAACACCGGGGAGCTGTTTTTT

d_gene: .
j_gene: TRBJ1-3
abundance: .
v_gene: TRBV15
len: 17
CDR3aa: CATSRDLGGGSGNTIYF
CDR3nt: TGTGCCACCAGCAGAGATCTTGGGGGAGGCTCTGGAAACACCATATATTTT

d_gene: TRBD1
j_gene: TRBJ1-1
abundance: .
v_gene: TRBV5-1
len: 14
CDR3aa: CASSLFRDSAEAFF
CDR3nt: TGCGCCAGCAGCTTGTTCCGGGACAGCGCTGAAGCTTTCTTT

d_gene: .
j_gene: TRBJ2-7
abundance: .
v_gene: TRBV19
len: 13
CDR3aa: CASSVSQGYEQYF
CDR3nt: TGTGCCAGTAGTGTTTCACAGGGCTACGAGCAGTACTTC

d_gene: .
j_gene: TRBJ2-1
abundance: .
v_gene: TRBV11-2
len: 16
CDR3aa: CASSLDTGDSYNEQFF
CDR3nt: TGTGCCAGCAGCTTAGACACGGGAGATTCTTACAATGAGCAGTTCTTC

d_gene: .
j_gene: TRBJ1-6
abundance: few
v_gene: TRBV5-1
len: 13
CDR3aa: CASSLTGDSPLHF
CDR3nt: TGCGCCAGCAGCTTGACGGGGGACTCACCCCTCCACTTT

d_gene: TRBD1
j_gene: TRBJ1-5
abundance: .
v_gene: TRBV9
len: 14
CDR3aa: CASSTGGGNQPQHF
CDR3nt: TGTGCCAGCAGCACAGGGGGAGGCAATCAGCCCCAGCATTTT

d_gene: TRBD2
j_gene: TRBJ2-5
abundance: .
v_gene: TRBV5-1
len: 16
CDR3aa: CASSLAASGGPETQYF
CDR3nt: TGCGCCAGCAGCTTGGCGGCTAGCGGGGGGCCAGAGACCCAGTACTTC

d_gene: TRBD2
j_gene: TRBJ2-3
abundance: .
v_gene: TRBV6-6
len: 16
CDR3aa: CASSVLAGVLTDTQYF
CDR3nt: TGTGCCAGCAGTGTACTAGCGGGGGTCCTCACAGATACGCAGTATTTT

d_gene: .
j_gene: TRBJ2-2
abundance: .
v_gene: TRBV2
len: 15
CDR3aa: CASRDGQGWSGELFF
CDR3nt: TGTGCCAGCAGGGACGGGCAGGGTTGGTCCGGGGAGCTGTTTTTT

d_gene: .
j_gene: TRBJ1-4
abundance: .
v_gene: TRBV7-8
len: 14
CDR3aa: CASSLNPGGEKLFF
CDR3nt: TGTGCCAGCAGCTTAAATCCCGGGGGTGAAAAACTGTTTTTT

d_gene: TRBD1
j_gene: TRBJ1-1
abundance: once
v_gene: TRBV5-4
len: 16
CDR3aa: CASRSGQAGRKTEAFF
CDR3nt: TGTGCCAGCAGGTCTGGACAGGCAGGACGAAAGACTGAAGCTTTCTTT

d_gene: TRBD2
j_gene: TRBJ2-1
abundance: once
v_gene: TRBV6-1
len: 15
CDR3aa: CASSPSRTSGGAQFF
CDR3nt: TGTGCCAGCAGTCCCTCCCGGACTAGCGGGGGGGCCCAGTTCTTC

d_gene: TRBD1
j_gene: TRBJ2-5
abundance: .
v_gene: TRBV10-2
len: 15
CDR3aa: CASSPGTGGWETQYF
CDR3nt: TGCGCCAGCAGTCCCGGGACAGGGGGCTGGGAGACCCAGTACTTC

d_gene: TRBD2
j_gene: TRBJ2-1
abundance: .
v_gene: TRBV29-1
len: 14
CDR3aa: CSVDDMREDNEQFF
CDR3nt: TGCAGCGTTGACGACATGCGGGAGGACAATGAGCAGTTCTTC

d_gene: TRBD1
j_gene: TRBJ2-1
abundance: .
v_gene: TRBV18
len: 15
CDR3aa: CASSPRDRSVNEQFF
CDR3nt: TGTGCCAGCTCACCCCGGGACAGGTCCGTCAATGAGCAGTTCTTC